Listed below are T cell receptor beta chains from one sample, sequenced in a study of CD8+ T cells in alopecia areata. Produced via immunoSEQ multiplex PCR; TCRdb's table is partial and in-frame only. The data show about 290,000 clones, 58% seen once. The material was CD4+ T cells sorted from blood, obtained at week 24, from a patient treated with tofacitinib. Source of these receptors: a human donor with alopecia areata. The CDR3 runs from the conserved cysteine through the conserved F or W. The D gene is left open where the match is weak. Where a row states a size, it is once, few, many or the class of an expanded clone; other rows omit it.

j_call | clone_size | d_call | v_call | cdr3_aa | cdr3_nt
TRBJ2-5 | . | . | TRBV7-9 | CASSPQGGQETQYF | TGTGCCAGCAGCCCTCAGGGGGGGCAAGAGACCCAGTACTTC
TRBJ1-1 | . | . | TRBV5-1 | CASSPGHMQRTEAFF | TGCGCCAGCAGCCCGGGACATATGCAGAGGACTGAAGCTTTCTTT
TRBJ1-3 | . | . | TRBV4-3 | CASSQGGSGSRNTIYF | TGCGCCAGCAGCCAAGGCGGTAGCGGGTCGAGAAACACCATATATTTT
TRBJ2-2 | . | TRBD1 | TRBV9 | CASSTSQGAAGELFF | TGTGCCAGCAGCACCTCACAGGGGGCAGCCGGGGAGCTGTTTTTT
TRBJ1-2 | . | TRBD1 | TRBV29-1 | CSLYRQGWYGYTF | TGCAGCCTCTACCGACAGGGGTGGTATGGCTACACCTTC
TRBJ2-7 | . | . | TRBV30 | CAWSSSSYEQYF | TGTGCCTGGAGTTCCTCCTCCTACGAGCAGTACTTC
TRBJ2-7 | . | TRBD1 | TRBV11-2 | CASSRDRAPEQYF | TGTGCCAGCAGTCGAGACAGGGCTCCCGAGCAGTACTTC
TRBJ2-1 | . | TRBD2 | TRBV11-2 | CASRSTSGGRSYNEQFF | TGTGCCAGCAGAAGTACTAGCGGGGGGCGTTCCTACAATGAGCAGTTCTTC
TRBJ1-1 | . | TRBD1 | TRBV7-9 | CASSHWDRGSLMNTEAFF | TGTGCCAGCAGCCACTGGGACAGGGGTTCCCTCATGAACACTGAAGCTTTCTTT
TRBJ2-7 | . | . | TRBV6-5 | CASSEAYEQYF | TGTGCCAGCAGTGAAGCCTACGAGCAGTACTTC
TRBJ2-5 | . | . | TRBV7-9 | CASSFSFTGETQYF | TGTGCCAGCAGCTTCAGCTTTACGGGGGAGACCCAGTACTTC
TRBJ1-1 | few | TRBD1 | TRBV5-4 | CASSPNRGRGGTEAFF | TGTGCCAGCAGCCCAAACAGGGGGCGCGGGGGCACTGAAGCTTTCTTT
TRBJ2-1 | few | TRBD2 | TRBV25-1 | CASSGGLYNEQFF | TGTGCCAGCAGTGGGGGACTATACAATGAGCAGTTCTTC
TRBJ2-5 | once | . | TRBV6-6 | CASRKQAYFQETQYF | TGTGCCAGCAGGAAACAGGCTTACTTCCAAGAGACCCAGTACTTC
TRBJ1-6 | . | . | TRBV28 | CASSVSGSPLHF | TGTGCCAGCAGTGTCTCCGGGTCACCCCTCCACTTT
TRBJ2-7 | . | . | TRBV14 | CASSREQDPLYEQYF | TGTGCCAGCAGCCGAGAACAGGATCCTCTCTACGAGCAGTACTTC
TRBJ2-3 | . | . | TRBV5-1 | CASSFGDRADTQYF | TGCGCCAGCAGCTTCGGAGATCGGGCAGATACGCAGTATTTT
TRBJ1-2 | . | . | TRBV13 | CASRKAGTYGYTF | TGTGCCAGCAGAAAAGCCGGGACGTATGGCTACACCTTC
TRBJ2-1 | . | TRBD2 | TRBV19 | CASSRLGVAGGSYNEQFF | TGTGCCAGTAGTAGACTGGGAGTAGCGGGGGGTTCCTACAATGAGCAGTTCTTC
TRBJ2-1 | . | TRBD1 | TRBV14 | CASSRQGYTYNEQFF | TGTGCCAGCAGCCGACAGGGATACACCTACAATGAGCAGTTCTTC
TRBJ2-5 | . | . | TRBV25-1 | CASSGAGARETQYF | TGTGCCAGCAGTGGGGCAGGGGCGAGGGAGACCCAGTACTTC
TRBJ2-5 | few | . | TRBV19 | CASSLTAYQETQYF | TGTGCCAGTAGTCTGACAGCGTACCAAGAGACCCAGTACTTC
TRBJ2-5 | . | . | TRBV28 | CASSLSGWNQETQYF | TGTGCCAGCAGTTTATCCGGGTGGAACCAAGAGACCCAGTACTTC
TRBJ1-2 | few | TRBD1 | TRBV30 | CAWSGTGIYGYTF | TGTGCCTGGAGTGGGACAGGGATCTATGGCTACACCTTC
TRBJ2-7 | . | TRBD1 | TRBV30 | CAWTGTGSVYEQYF | TGTGCCTGGACCGGGACAGGGAGCGTCTACGAGCAGTACTTC
TRBJ1-4 | . | . | TRBV2 | CASSGGQGRINEKLFF | TGTGCCAGCAGCGGAGGCCAGGGCAGAATCAATGAAAAACTGTTTTTT
TRBJ1-1 | once | TRBD1 | TRBV30 | CAWGQARNTEAFF | TGTGCCTGGGGACAGGCACGGAACACTGAAGCTTTCTTT
TRBJ2-3 | . | . | TRBV5-6 | CASSSGPERADTQYF | TGTGCCAGCAGCTCAGGACCGGAGCGAGCAGATACGCAGTATTTT
TRBJ2-7 | . | . | TRBV11-2 | CASSLVGRSYEQYF | TGTGCCAGCAGCTTAGTGGGCAGATCCTACGAGCAGTACTTC
TRBJ2-2 | . | TRBD1 | TRBV5-1 | CASSKDRGTGELFF | TGCGCCAGCAGCAAAGACAGGGGGACCGGGGAGCTGTTTTTT
TRBJ2-1 | few | . | TRBV30 | CAWSAVITGSNEQFF | TGTGCCTGGAGTGCAGTAATTACAGGGTCCAATGAGCAGTTCTTC
TRBJ2-5 | . | . | TRBV9 | CASSVGGRQETQYF | TGTGCCAGCAGCGTCGGGGGCCGCCAAGAGACCCAGTACTTC
TRBJ2-1 | . | . | TRBV6-5 | CASTRDNEQFF | TGTGCCAGTACTCGGGACAATGAGCAGTTCTTC
TRBJ2-2 | . | TRBD1 | TRBV9 | CASSVRSGPQGGELFF | TGTGCCAGCAGCGTACGGTCTGGCCCACAGGGGGGGGAGCTGTTTTTT
TRBJ1-2 | . | TRBD1 | TRBV30 | CAWKTGGYGYTF | TGTGCCTGGAAGACAGGGGGCTATGGCTACACCTTC
TRBJ1-5 | few | . | TRBV7-2 | CASSSQQGQPQHF | TGTGCCAGCAGCTCACAGCAGGGTCAGCCCCAGCATTTT
TRBJ2-1 | . | TRBD1 | TRBV2 | CASTGQGAYNEQFF | TGTGCCAGCACCGGACAGGGGGCATACAATGAGCAGTTCTTC
TRBJ1-2 | . | . | TRBV2 | CASSGWGVGYGYTF | TGTGCCAGCAGTGGTTGGGGGGTCGGCTATGGCTACACCTTC
TRBJ2-2 | . | . | TRBV4-1 | CASKVSTNTGELFF | TGCGCCAGCAAGGTCTCAACCAACACCGGGGAGCTGTTTTTT
TRBJ2-7 | few | . | TRBV29-1 | CSVVRQGSYEQYF | TGCAGCGTTGTGCGGCAGGGTTCCTACGAGCAGTACTTC
TRBJ1-5 | . | . | TRBV30 | CAWSRASNNQPQHF | TGTGCCTGGAGTAGGGCGAGTAACAATCAGCCCCAGCATTTT
TRBJ2-1 | . | TRBD1 | TRBV5-1 | CASSLAGTGGFDEQFF | TGCGCCAGCAGCCTAGCCGGGACAGGGGGCTTTGATGAGCAGTTCTTC
TRBJ2-7 | few | . | TRBV7-9 | CASSSKLALYEQYF | TGTGCCAGCAGCTCCAAACTAGCTCTCTACGAGCAGTACTTC
TRBJ1-6 | few | . | TRBV19 | CASRVQGNSPLHF | TGTGCCAGTAGGGTCCAGGGAAATTCACCCCTCCACTTT
TRBJ1-2 | few | TRBD1 | TRBV6-5 | CASSLSTGTNGYTF | TGTGCCAGCAGCCTATCGACAGGGACAAATGGCTACACCTTC
TRBJ1-1 | few | . | TRBV5-1 | CASSLGGRTDTEAFF | TGCGCCAGCAGCTTAGGAGGGCGGACCGACACTGAAGCTTTCTTT
TRBJ2-5 | . | TRBD1 | TRBV5-1 | CASNYRDRAETQYF | TGCGCCAGCAATTACAGGGACAGGGCAGAGACCCAGTACTTC
TRBJ2-5 | . | . | TRBV12-5 | CASGLPAGQLKETQYF | TGTGCTAGTGGCTTGCCAGCGGGACAGCTCAAAGAGACCCAGTACTTC
TRBJ2-3 | few | . | TRBV20-1 | CSASAADTQYF | TGCAGTGCTAGTGCCGCAGATACGCAGTATTTT